The clone carrying this T cell receptor (beta chain) was recorded a few times. The antigen remains undetermined. V was cut by 5 bases and J by 1 base, with 5 bases left in between. This CDR3 has 12 amino acids. Germline V lookup: CDR1 MNHEY, CDR2 SVGAGI. The sample is drawn from a study of T-cell reconstitution after alpha-beta-depleted transplantation in children. Study findings and constraints: Expanded graft clones numbering several hundred reportedly gave rise to alpha-beta T cells about two months after transplant.

Preparing the TCRbeta library involved the use of unique molecular identifiers. TCRdb passed the PCR reads through MiXCR, listing each CDR3 protein once. The sample holds about 78,000 distinct CDR3 sequences; roughly 14% are singletons and the top ten take about 25%. This material consisted of PBMCs, mostly from graft donor cells, taken 180 days after TCRalphabeta/CD19-depleted stem cell transplant. This rearrangement joins TRBV6-5 to TRBJ1-1; no firm D call. The TCR was taken from a male patient between 2 and 9 years old who had a stem cell transplant for acute lymphoblastic leukemia, so the T cells may come from the graft donor. CDR3 nucleotides: TGTGCCAGCAGTAAAGAGAACACTGAAGCTTTCTTT. Translating gives CASSKENTEAFF.